Detailed here is one T cell receptor (beta chain). As originally analysed: Reference gene primer amplification in the assay estimated nucleated cell counts. This table comes from immunoSEQ multiplex PCR, and its TCRdb copy is limited to in-frame clones, with some not included. Clonal size and the V and J genes are those of that table, whereas D and trimming came from the DNA. The sample has about 240,000 clones, about 84% seen once. The sample belongs to a study of blood T cell repertoires in COVID-19. Background on the study: Acute and convalescent COVID-19 samples came from the United States, Italy and Spain. PBMCs, B-cell-depleted T cells, or T cells provided the cDNA or gDNA that made up the material.

The germline CDR1 and CDR2 sequences are MDHEN and SYDVKM. The V end lost 7 bases, the J end lost 9 bases, and 10 bases lay between the germline ends. The CDR3 has 12 residues. The origin of this receptor is a man older than 75 with acute or convalescent COVID-19. The specimen sequenced was peripheral blood. The chain joins TRBV28 to TRBJ1-6; D unclear. The CDR3 loop reads CASNVGSSPLHF. The CDR3 nucleotides are TGTGCCAGCAACGTCGGGAGTTCACCCCTCCACTTT.